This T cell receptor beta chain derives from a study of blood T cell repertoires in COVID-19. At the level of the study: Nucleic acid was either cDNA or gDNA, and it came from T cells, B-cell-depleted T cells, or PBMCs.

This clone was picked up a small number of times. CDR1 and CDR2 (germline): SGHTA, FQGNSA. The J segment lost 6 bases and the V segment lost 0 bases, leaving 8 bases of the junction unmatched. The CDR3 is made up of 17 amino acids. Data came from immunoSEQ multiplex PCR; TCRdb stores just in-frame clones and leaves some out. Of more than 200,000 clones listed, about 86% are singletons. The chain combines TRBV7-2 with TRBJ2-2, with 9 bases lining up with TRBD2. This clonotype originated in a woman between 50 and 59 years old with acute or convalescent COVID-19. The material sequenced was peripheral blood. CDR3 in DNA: TGTGCCAGCAGCTTAGCCGCGCGGGGGGGCCCTGCCGGGGAGCTGTTTTTT. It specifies CASSLAARGGPAGELFF.